This TCR beta chain was retrieved from a study of blood T cell repertoires in COVID-19. The wider study: There were acute and convalescent COVID-19 samples, and they came from the United States, Italy and Spain. Sources were T cells, B-cell-depleted T cells, or PBMCs; the material itself was cDNA or gDNA.

Using immunoSEQ multiplex PCR, the repertoire was profiled, and TCRdb retains in-frame clones only, with some absent. This table holds a few hundred thousand clones, about nine tenths found once. Sample: peripheral blood. This TCR was sampled from a man aged 55 to 70 with acute or convalescent COVID-19.

CDR3 coding DNA: TGTGCCAGCAGTAAGGCATCGGACTATAATGAAAAACTGTTTTTT. Protein product: CASSKASDYNEKLFF. The V call is TRBV27, the J call TRBJ1-4; D call uncertain. CDR1 is MNHEY, CDR2 SMNVEV, per germline (reference sequence). The CDR3 totals 15 residues. Trimming left V 5 bases short and J 4 bases short, with 14 bases between.